This T cell receptor beta chain stems from a study of cytomegalovirus exposure and HLA in healthy donors. Points from the study as a whole: A cluster of highly shared sequence variants was likely a sequencing artifact.

Primers: 60 Vbeta forward and 13 Jbeta reverse. Generated by immunoSEQ multiplex PCR, the TCRdb table keeps only in-frame clones and is missing some. The sample shows roughly 200,000 clones, 70% to 80% of them seen only once. CDR3 length equals 15 residues. With V trimmed by 4 bases and J by 4 bases, 9 bases remained unmatched. Germline lookup yields CDR1 SGHTA and CDR2 FQGNSA. Comment on this clone: Its antigen is currently unknown.

Input material: PBMCs. This sequence joins TRBV7-2 and TRBJ2-5, with 7 bases identical to TRBD1. This clonotype originated in a woman aged 55-69 years in good health and CMV-seropositive. Here the CDR3 DNA reads TGTGCCAGCAGCTCCCCAGTGACAGGGAGAGAGACCCAGTACTTC. Its translation: CASSSPVTGRETQYF.